This is a list of T cell receptor beta chains from one sample in a study of identical twins. TCRdb re-derived calls from the 5' RACE reads in MiXCR, one entry per CDR3 protein. This table holds some 690,000 distinct CDR3 sequences, 21% found once. The same data also contributed to another study, on T cells expressing NK-cell markers.

Sequencing input: PBMCs. These receptors all stem from a woman in her late teens or twenties in good health. CDR3s include the opening cysteine and the closing phenylalanine or tryptophan. The order of the fields is CDR3 protein, CDR3 DNA, J gene, D gene, V gene, clone size. The D gene is left open where the match is weak. The size of a clone is reported for some rows only, either as once, few or many, or as a class for expanded clones.

cdr3_aa: CASSLGSRQGGGYTF
cdr3_nt: TGTGCCAGCAGCTTGGGCTCCCGACAGGGTGGTGGCTACACCTTC
j_call: TRBJ1-2
d_call: TRBD1
v_call: TRBV7-2
clone_size: few

cdr3_aa: CASSFSVNGYTF
cdr3_nt: TGCGCCAGCAGCTTCAGTGTAAATGGCTACACCTTC
j_call: TRBJ1-2
d_call: -
v_call: TRBV5-1
clone_size: -

cdr3_aa: CATAATANTQYF
cdr3_nt: TGTGCCACCGCGGCTACCGCGAATACGCAGTACTTC
j_call: TRBJ2-7
d_call: -
v_call: TRBV2
clone_size: few

cdr3_aa: CATSDPHGTSGKNEQFF
cdr3_nt: TGTGCCACCAGTGATCCTCACGGGACTAGCGGAAAAAATGAGCAGTTCTTC
j_call: TRBJ2-1
d_call: TRBD2
v_call: TRBV24-1
clone_size: few

cdr3_aa: CASSHGGAENQPQHF
cdr3_nt: TGTGCCAGCAGCCATGGTGGGGCAGAGAATCAGCCCCAGCATTTT
j_call: TRBJ1-5
d_call: -
v_call: TRBV4-2
clone_size: many

cdr3_aa: CSAIIAGGPWETQYF
cdr3_nt: TGCAGTGCTATCATAGCGGGAGGGCCCTGGGAGACCCAGTACTTC
j_call: TRBJ2-5
d_call: TRBD2
v_call: TRBV20-1
clone_size: -

cdr3_aa: CSVRAGAGGYTF
cdr3_nt: TGCAGCGTTCGGGCGGGGGCGGGTGGCTACACCTTC
j_call: TRBJ1-2
d_call: -
v_call: TRBV29-1
clone_size: -

cdr3_aa: CSASDRAFYNEQFF
cdr3_nt: TGCAGTGCTAGTGACAGGGCTTTCTACAATGAGCAGTTCTTC
j_call: TRBJ2-1
d_call: TRBD1
v_call: TRBV20-1
clone_size: -

cdr3_aa: CASSRRTGGLTDTQYF
cdr3_nt: TGTGCCAGCAGTCGTCGTACAGGGGGTCTCACAGATACGCAGTATTTT
j_call: TRBJ2-3
d_call: TRBD1
v_call: TRBV12-3/TRBV12-4
clone_size: few

cdr3_aa: CASSDRENSPLHF
cdr3_nt: TGTGCCAGCAGCGACAGGGAAAATTCACCCCTCCACTTT
j_call: TRBJ1-6
d_call: TRBD1
v_call: TRBV6-2/TRBV6-3
clone_size: few

cdr3_aa: CASSLGAAGFTGELFF
cdr3_nt: TGTGCCAGCAGCTTAGGAGCAGCGGGATTCACCGGGGAGCTGTTTTTT
j_call: TRBJ2-2
d_call: TRBD2
v_call: TRBV7-7
clone_size: -

cdr3_aa: CASSIYRGTYEQYF
cdr3_nt: TGTGCCAGCAGTATATACAGGGGAACCTACGAGCAGTACTTC
j_call: TRBJ2-7
d_call: TRBD1
v_call: TRBV12-3/TRBV12-4
clone_size: few

cdr3_aa: CASSLVGTNTGELFF
cdr3_nt: TGCGCCAGCAGCTTGGTGGGAACGAACACCGGGGAGCTGTTTTTT
j_call: TRBJ2-2
d_call: -
v_call: TRBV5-1
clone_size: -

cdr3_aa: CSAAGLAGNPYEQYF
cdr3_nt: TGCAGTGCAGCGGGACTAGCGGGGAATCCCTACGAGCAGTACTTC
j_call: TRBJ2-7
d_call: TRBD2
v_call: TRBV20-1
clone_size: many

cdr3_aa: CATSRDTDRSTDTQYF
cdr3_nt: TGTGCCACCAGCAGAGATACCGACAGAAGCACAGATACGCAGTATTTT
j_call: TRBJ2-3
d_call: -
v_call: TRBV15
clone_size: -

cdr3_aa: CATSRPRQELNTEAFF
cdr3_nt: TGTGCCACCAGCAGGCCGAGACAGGAGCTGAACACTGAAGCTTTCTTT
j_call: TRBJ1-1
d_call: -
v_call: TRBV15
clone_size: many

cdr3_aa: CSARTSGELYEQYF
cdr3_nt: TGCAGTGCTCGTACTAGCGGAGAACTCTACGAGCAGTACTTC
j_call: TRBJ2-7
d_call: TRBD2
v_call: TRBV20-1
clone_size: few

cdr3_aa: CSAVPQGDEQFF
cdr3_nt: TGCAGTGCTGTACCTCAGGGAGATGAGCAGTTCTTC
j_call: TRBJ2-1
d_call: -
v_call: TRBV20-1
clone_size: -

cdr3_aa: CASSPLGRRESNEQFF
cdr3_nt: TGTGCCAGCAGCCCCCTCGGACGCAGGGAATCCAATGAGCAGTTCTTC
j_call: TRBJ2-1
d_call: -
v_call: TRBV5-6
clone_size: once

cdr3_aa: CASSPRTGVDTEAFF
cdr3_nt: TGTGCCAGCTCACCACGCACAGGGGTGGACACTGAAGCTTTCTTT
j_call: TRBJ1-1
d_call: TRBD1
v_call: TRBV18
clone_size: few

cdr3_aa: CASSLERTTDTQYF
cdr3_nt: TGCGCCAGCAGCTTGGAACGCACCACAGATACGCAGTATTTT
j_call: TRBJ2-3
d_call: -
v_call: TRBV5-1
clone_size: many

cdr3_aa: CSAQRGSGTDTQYF
cdr3_nt: TGCAGTGCCCAAAGGGGAAGTGGCACAGATACGCAGTATTTT
j_call: TRBJ2-3
d_call: -
v_call: TRBV20-1
clone_size: few

cdr3_aa: CATGEKDTQYF
cdr3_nt: TGTGCCACCGGGGAAAAAGATACGCAGTATTTT
j_call: TRBJ2-3
d_call: -
v_call: TRBV24-1
clone_size: -

cdr3_aa: CASSLPGLARSSKETQYF
cdr3_nt: TGCGCCAGCAGCTTGCCCGGACTAGCCCGATCCTCCAAAGAGACCCAGTACTTC
j_call: TRBJ2-5
d_call: TRBD2
v_call: TRBV5-1
clone_size: -

cdr3_aa: CSARVSLGGLFTGELFF
cdr3_nt: TGCAGTGCTAGAGTGTCATTGGGGGGGCTTTTTACCGGGGAGCTGTTTTTT
j_call: TRBJ2-2
d_call: -
v_call: TRBV20-1
clone_size: -

cdr3_aa: CASWTSGRSEQFF
cdr3_nt: TGTGCCAGCTGGACTAGCGGGAGAAGTGAGCAGTTCTTC
j_call: TRBJ2-1
d_call: TRBD2
v_call: TRBV7-2
clone_size: -

cdr3_aa: CASSFWAGGTSNEQFF
cdr3_nt: TGTGCCAGCAGCTTTTGGGCGGGGGGGACCTCGAATGAGCAGTTCTTC
j_call: TRBJ2-1
d_call: TRBD2
v_call: TRBV7-9
clone_size: -

cdr3_aa: CASSSRQIQDTQYF
cdr3_nt: TGTGCCAGCAGCTCCCGTCAGATTCAAGATACGCAGTATTTT
j_call: TRBJ2-3
d_call: -
v_call: TRBV7-2
clone_size: few

cdr3_aa: CASSGNIETRELNEQFF
cdr3_nt: TGTGCCAGCAGCGGAAATATTGAGACAAGAGAACTTAATGAGCAGTTCTTC
j_call: TRBJ2-1
d_call: -
v_call: TRBV6-2/TRBV6-3
clone_size: few

cdr3_aa: CASSFMGRGNEQYF
cdr3_nt: TGTGCCAGCAGTTTTATGGGCAGGGGGAACGAGCAGTACTTC
j_call: TRBJ2-7
d_call: TRBD1
v_call: TRBV12-3/TRBV12-4
clone_size: -